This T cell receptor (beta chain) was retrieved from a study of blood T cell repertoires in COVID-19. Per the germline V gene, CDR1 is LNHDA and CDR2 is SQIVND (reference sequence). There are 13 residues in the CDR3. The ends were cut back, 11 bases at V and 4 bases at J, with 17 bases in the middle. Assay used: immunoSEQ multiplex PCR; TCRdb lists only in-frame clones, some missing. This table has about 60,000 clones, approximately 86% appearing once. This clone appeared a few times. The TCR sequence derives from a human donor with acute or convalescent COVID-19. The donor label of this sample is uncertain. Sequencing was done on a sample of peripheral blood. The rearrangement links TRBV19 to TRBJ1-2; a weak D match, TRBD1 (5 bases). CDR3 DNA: TGTGCCGCATTCCAGGGATTCGGCTATGGCTACACCTTC. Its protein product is CAAFQGFGYGYTF.